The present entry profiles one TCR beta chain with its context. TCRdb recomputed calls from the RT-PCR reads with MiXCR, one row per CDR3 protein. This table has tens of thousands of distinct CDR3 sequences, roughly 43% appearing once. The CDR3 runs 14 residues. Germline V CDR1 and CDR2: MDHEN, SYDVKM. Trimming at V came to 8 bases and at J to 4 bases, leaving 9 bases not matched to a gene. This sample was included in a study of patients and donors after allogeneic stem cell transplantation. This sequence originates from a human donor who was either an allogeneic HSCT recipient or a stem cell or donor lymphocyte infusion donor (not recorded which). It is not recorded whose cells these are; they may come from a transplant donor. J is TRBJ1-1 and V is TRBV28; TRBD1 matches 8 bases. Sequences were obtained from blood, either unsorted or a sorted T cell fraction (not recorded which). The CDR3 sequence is CASALDRDLTEAFF. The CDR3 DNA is TGTGCCAGCGCCCTGGACAGGGACCTCACTGAAGCTTTCTTT.